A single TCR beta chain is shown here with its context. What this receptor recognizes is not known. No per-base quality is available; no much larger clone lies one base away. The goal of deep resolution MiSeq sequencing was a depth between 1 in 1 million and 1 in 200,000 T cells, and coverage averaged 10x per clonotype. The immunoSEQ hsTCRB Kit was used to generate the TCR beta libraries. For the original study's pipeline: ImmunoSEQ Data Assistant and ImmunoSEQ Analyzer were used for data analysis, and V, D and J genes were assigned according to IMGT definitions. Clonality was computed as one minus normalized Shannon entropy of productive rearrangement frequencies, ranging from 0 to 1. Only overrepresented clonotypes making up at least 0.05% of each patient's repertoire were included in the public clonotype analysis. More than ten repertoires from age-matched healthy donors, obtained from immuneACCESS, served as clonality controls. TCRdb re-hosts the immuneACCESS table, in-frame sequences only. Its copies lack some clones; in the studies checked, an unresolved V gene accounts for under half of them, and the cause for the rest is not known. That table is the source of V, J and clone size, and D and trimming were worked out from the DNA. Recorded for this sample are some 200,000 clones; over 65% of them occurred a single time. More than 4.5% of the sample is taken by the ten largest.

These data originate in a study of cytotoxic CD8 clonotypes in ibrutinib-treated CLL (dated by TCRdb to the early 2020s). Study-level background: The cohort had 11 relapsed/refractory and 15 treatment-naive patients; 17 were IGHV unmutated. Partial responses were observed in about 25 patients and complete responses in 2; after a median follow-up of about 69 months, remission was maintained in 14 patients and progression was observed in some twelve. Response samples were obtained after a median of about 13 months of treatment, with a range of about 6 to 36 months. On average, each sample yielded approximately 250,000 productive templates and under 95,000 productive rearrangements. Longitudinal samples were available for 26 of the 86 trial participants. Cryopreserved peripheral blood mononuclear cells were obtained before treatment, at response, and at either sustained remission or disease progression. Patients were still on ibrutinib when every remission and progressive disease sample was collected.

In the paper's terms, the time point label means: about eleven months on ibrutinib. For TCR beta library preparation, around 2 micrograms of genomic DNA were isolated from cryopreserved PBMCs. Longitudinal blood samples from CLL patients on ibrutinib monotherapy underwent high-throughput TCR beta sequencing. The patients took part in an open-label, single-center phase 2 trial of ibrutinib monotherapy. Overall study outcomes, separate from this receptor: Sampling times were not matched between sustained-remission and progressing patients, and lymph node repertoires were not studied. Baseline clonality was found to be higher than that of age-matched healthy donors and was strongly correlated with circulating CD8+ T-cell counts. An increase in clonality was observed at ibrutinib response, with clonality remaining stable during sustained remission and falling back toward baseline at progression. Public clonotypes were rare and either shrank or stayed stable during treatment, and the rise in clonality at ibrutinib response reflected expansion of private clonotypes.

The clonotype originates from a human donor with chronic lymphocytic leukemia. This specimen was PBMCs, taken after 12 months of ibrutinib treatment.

The CDR3 protein sequence reads: CSAWGPGGIASGSGYNEQFF. The DNA reads TGCAGCGCCTGGGGGCCAGGGGGCATCGCTAGCGGGAGCGGCTACAATGAGCAGTTCTTC. The V gene is TRBV29-1 and the J gene is TRBJ2-1; 10 central nucleotides agree with TRBD2. The junction shows trimming of 7 bases on V and 3 bases on J, and the gene matches do not reach 24 bases of it. The germline V gene sets CDR1 to SQVTM and CDR2 to ANQGSEA. From its cysteine to its phenylalanine, the CDR3 spans 20 amino acids. Left in the record is the CDR3 DNA by itself, 60 bases read in frame from the first base.